Following are 10 T cell receptor beta chains from one sample sequenced in a study of T cell clones after liver transplantation. Sequenced by immunoSEQ multiplex PCR; TCRdb stores in-frame clones only, minus some. The sample shows fewer than 110,000 clones, approximately 79% of them seen only once. The specimen was CD4+ T cells from blood, collected approximately 4 years after liver transplant. The origin of the receptors is a human patient who received a liver transplant. Some T cells may be graft donor cells.

The chain combines TRBV9 with TRBJ2-2, with a weak D call TRBD2 (5 bases). The length of the CDR3 is 13 residues. Germline loops: CDR1 SGDLS, CDR2 YYNGEE. V lost 3 bases and J 6 bases, leaving 9 bases between the germline ends. The CDR3 nucleotides read TGTGCCAGCAGCGCCCTCGGGGCCGGGGAGCTGTTTTTT. Residues: CASSALGAGELFF.

The chain uses TRBV4-2 and TRBJ2-7, with a possible D match to TRBD2 (5 bases). V lost 1 base and J 9 bases, leaving 16 bases between the germline ends. The CDR3 length is 14 residues. Per germline, CDR1 LGHNA and CDR2 YNFKEQ. CDR3 nucleotide sequence: TGTGCCAGCAGCCAAGGAGAGAGCCCTCGGGGGCAGTACTTC. It specifies CASSQGESPRGQYF.

The V gene is TRBV6-6, the J gene TRBJ2-3; D is undetermined. Germline assignment: CDR1 MNHNY and CDR2 SVGAGI (reference sequence). Deletions cut 4 bases from V and 1 base from J, with 3 bases between. CDR3 length: 12 residues. CDR3 in DNA: TGTGCCAGCAGTTCGGGCACAGATACGCAGTATTTT. Amino acid sequence: CASSSGTDTQYF.

The J gene is TRBJ2-7, the V gene TRBV30, with TRBD2 matching over 16 bases. The germline V gene encodes CDR1 GTSNPN and CDR2 SVGIG (reference sequence). Trimming removed 3 bases from V and 9 bases from J; junction bases left unmatched: 8. This CDR3 region has 15 residues. In nucleotides, the CDR3 is TGTGCCTGGAGCCAAGGGACTAGCGGGAGGGGCCCGCAGTACTTC. Its translation: CAWSQGTSGRGPQYF. The whole variable domain, filled in from reference TRBV30 and TRBJ2-7, reads SQTIHQWPATLVQPVGSPLSLECTVEGTSNPNLYWYRQAAGRGLQLLFYSVGIGQISSEVPQNLSASRPQDRQFILSSKKLLLSDSGFYLCAWSQGTSGRGPQYFGPGTRLTVT.

The genes are TRBV6-5 and TRBJ2-3; the match to TRBD2 covers 7 bases. J lost 4 bases, V lost 7 bases, and 2 bases had no gene match. Germline-derived CDR1 and CDR2 are MNHEY and SVGAGI. This CDR3 has 12 residues. DNA of the CDR3: TGTGCCAGCACGGGGAGGGCAGATACGCAGTATTTT. Protein: CASTGRADTQYF.

This chain uses TRBV7-3 with TRBJ1-2, with unresolved D. Germline assignment: CDR1 SGHTA and CDR2 FQGTGA. Trimming removed 4 bases from V and 7 bases from J, with 13 bases in between. The CDR3 is 13 amino acids. In nucleotides, the CDR3 is TGTGCCAGCAGCTCCATTCGAGGGCTTGGCTACACCTTC. Its translation: CASSSIRGLGYTF.

The chain is built from TRBV19 and TRBJ1-2; maybe TRBD1 (6 bases). The germline V and J ends were trimmed by 8 bases and 8 bases, with 21 bases remaining between them. Germline assignment: CDR1 LNHDA and CDR2 SQIVND (reference sequence). This CDR3 is built from 14 residues. Written as DNA, the CDR3 is TGTGCCAGTGGCCCCGGGGGGGGCGTAATAGGCTACACCTTC. Translating gives CASGPGGGVIGYTF.

V is TRBV29-1 and J is TRBJ1-2; 9 bases are shared with TRBD1. This CDR3 is built from 13 residues. Germline values: CDR1 SQVTM, CDR2 ANQGSEA. Trimming removed 4 bases from V and 4 bases from J; junction bases left unmatched: 4. DNA for the CDR3: TGCAGCGTTGTCCGGACAGGGGCCTATGGCTACACCTTC. Translation gives CSVVRTGAYGYTF. The variable domain in full, with the rest retrieved from reference TRBV29-1 and TRBJ1-2, is SAVISQKPSRDICQRGTSLTIQCQVDSQVTMMFWYRQQPGQSLTLIATANQGSEATYESGFVIDKFPISRPNLTFSTLTVSNMSPEDSSIYLCSVVRTGAYGYTFGSGTRLTVV.

This clone was seen just once. V and J are TRBV4-1 and TRBJ1-2; 8 nucleotides line up with TRBD1. In germline, CDR1 is MGHRA, CDR2 YSYEKL. V dropped 4 bases and J dropped 3; count of bases not matched to a gene: 7. This CDR3 spans 15 amino acids. The CDR3 protein is CASSRPDRDDYGYTF. CDR3 sequence (DNA): TGCGCCAGCAGCCGACCGGACAGGGACGACTATGGCTACACCTTC.

This chain links TRBV19 with TRBJ1-2, with 9 bases identical to TRBD1. Germline V CDR1 and CDR2: LNHDA, SQIVND (reference sequence). V shed 11 bases and J 4 bases; nucleotides not matched to a gene: 5. The CDR3 sequence is 12 residues long. The CDR3 DNA sequence: TGTGCCGGGAAGGACAGGGGCTATGGCTACACCTTC. Protein product: CAGKDRGYGYTF.